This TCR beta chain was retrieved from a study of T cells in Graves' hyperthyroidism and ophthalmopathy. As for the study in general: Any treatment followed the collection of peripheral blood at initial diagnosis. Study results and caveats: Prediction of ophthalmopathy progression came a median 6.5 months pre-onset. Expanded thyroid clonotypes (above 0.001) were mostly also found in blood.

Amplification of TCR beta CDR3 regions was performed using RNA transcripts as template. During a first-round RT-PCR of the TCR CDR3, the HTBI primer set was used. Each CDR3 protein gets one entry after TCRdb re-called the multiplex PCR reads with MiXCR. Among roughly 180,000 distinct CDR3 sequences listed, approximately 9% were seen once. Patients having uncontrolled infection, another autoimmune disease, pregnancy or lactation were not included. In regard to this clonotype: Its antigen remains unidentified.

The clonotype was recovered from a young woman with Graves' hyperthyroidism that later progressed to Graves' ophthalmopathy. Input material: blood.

As DNA, the CDR3 is TGTGCCAGCAGCGGCCGGGACTTACTCTCTGGAAACACCATATATTTT. Amino acids: CASSGRDLLSGNTIYF. The rearrangement links TRBV9 to TRBJ1-3; maybe TRBD1 (5 bases). CDR3 length: 16 residues. Trimming took off 3 bases at V and 0 bases at J, with 13 bases between the two ends. Germline V gives CDR1 SGDLS, CDR2 YYNGEE.